A selection of T cell receptor beta chains follows, all from one sample in a study of cytotoxic CD8 clonotypes in ibrutinib-treated CLL. Profiling relied on immunoSEQ multiplex PCR, and the TCRdb table lists in-frame clones only, not all of them. The repertoire holds about 200,000 clones, with 60% to 80% as singletons. Sample: PBMCs, taken after 12 months of ibrutinib treatment. The receptor source for this set is a human donor with chronic lymphocytic leukemia. Each CDR3 is given with its conserved first and last residue. Each record gives: J gene, D gene, V gene, clone size, CDR3 DNA, CDR3 protein. The D gene is left open where the match is weak. The size entry is marked missing in some rows and otherwise reads once, few, many or a size class.

J: TRBJ1-2
D: NA
V: TRBV15
size: NA
DNA: TGTGCCACCAGCGAGGGGGGAGCCGCCATGGGCTACACCTTC
CDR3: CATSEGGAAMGYTF

J: TRBJ1-5
D: NA
V: TRBV28
size: many
DNA: TGTGCCAGCAGTTTAGCAGGGGGCAATCAGCCCCAGCATTTT
CDR3: CASSLAGGNQPQHF

J: TRBJ2-7
D: NA
V: TRBV6-8
size: NA
DNA: TGTGCCAGCAGGTACCACAAAAGAACGACAGGTTCCTGCGAGCAGTACTTC
CDR3: CASRYHKRTTGSCEQYF

J: TRBJ2-7
D: TRBD1
V: TRBV6-5
size: NA
DNA: TGTGCCAGCAGCTCAGGGGGCTCTATCTACGAGCAGTACTTC
CDR3: CASSSGGSIYEQYF

J: TRBJ1-2
D: TRBD1
V: TRBV4-3
size: NA
DNA: TGCGCCAGCAGCCAAGATTTCGGAAGAACAGGGGGCAGAGTTGGCTACACCTTC
CDR3: CASSQDFGRTGGRVGYTF

J: TRBJ2-7
D: NA
V: TRBV7-8
size: NA
DNA: TGTGCCAGCAGCTTAGGAGGGGGAGGCAGCGAGCAGTACTTC
CDR3: CASSLGGGGSEQYF

J: TRBJ1-4
D: NA
V: TRBV4-2
size: NA
DNA: TGTGCCAGCAGCCAAGTCGGAGCAGGGTCCACAACTAATGAAAAACTGTTTTTT
CDR3: CASSQVGAGSTTNEKLFF

J: TRBJ2-2
D: TRBD1
V: TRBV9
size: NA
DNA: TGTGCCAGCAGCGTGTCCCGGGACAGGGGTAGGAACACCGGGGAGCTGTTTTTT
CDR3: CASSVSRDRGRNTGELFF

J: TRBJ2-3
D: TRBD1
V: TRBV6-4
size: once
DNA: TGTGCCAGCAGTGACTTCCAGGGGGGCACAGATACGCAGTATTTT
CDR3: CASSDFQGGTDTQYF

J: TRBJ2-3
D: NA
V: TRBV11-2
size: NA
DNA: TGTGCCAGCAGCCCCCCGGAGACAGATACGCAGTATTTT
CDR3: CASSPPETDTQYF

J: TRBJ2-7
D: NA
V: TRBV7-2
size: NA
DNA: TGTGCCAGCAGCTTAGACCGGGGACCGTCAACAAGTTACGAGCAGTACTTC
CDR3: CASSLDRGPSTSYEQYF

J: TRBJ2-5
D: NA
V: TRBV9
size: NA
DNA: TGTGCCAGCAGCGTCCAGGTGGGGATCCAAGAGACCCAGTACTTC
CDR3: CASSVQVGIQETQYF